The 27 T cell receptor beta chains below were found in one sample sequenced in a study of blood T cell repertoires in COVID-19. Clones were read by immunoSEQ multiplex PCR, and TCRdb kept only the in-frame ones, dropping some. The sample yields some 120,000 clones, under 90% seen once. Sequencing used peripheral blood. The source of these receptors is a man aged 55 to 70 with acute or convalescent COVID-19.

V gene TRBV6-5 combines with J gene TRBJ2-3, with 9 positions matching TRBD1. The CDR3 length is 13 residues. Germline V gene lookup returns CDR1 MNHEY and CDR2 SVGAGI. CDR3 sequence reads: CAVGGQGWDTQYF. CDR3 sequence (DNA): TGTGCAGTCGGAGGACAGGGGTGGGATACGCAGTATTTT.

V gene TRBV20-1 combines with J gene TRBJ1-2; no firm D call. CDR1 and CDR2 from the germline V gene are DFQATT and SNEGSKA (reference sequence). V was clipped by 3 bases and J by 6 bases, with 8 bases between them. CDR3 length equals 11 residues. Here the CDR3 DNA reads TGCAGTGCTAGTGGCGGGGATGGCTACACCTTC. Translated, it gives CSASGGDGYTF.

The chain has TRBV6-5 and TRBJ2-7; 7 nucleotides match TRBD2. The CDR3 is made up of 11 amino acids. Germline loops: CDR1 MNHEY, CDR2 SVGAGI. V gave up 11 bases and J gave up 6 bases; unmatched junction bases: 7. CDR3 protein: CAVDRGGEQYF. The DNA of the CDR3 is TGTGCCGTGGACCGCGGGGGCGAGCAGTACTTC.

The V call is TRBV7-9, the J call TRBJ1-5; D gene uncertain. Trimming took 5 bases from V and 6 from J, leaving 8 bases between them. CDR1 and CDR2 (germline): SEHNR, FQNEAQ (reference sequence). The CDR3 is made up of 12 amino acids. The CDR3 reads CASSMASQPQHF. CDR3 DNA sequence: TGTGCCAGCAGCATGGCCAGTCAGCCCCAGCATTTT.

The chain recombines TRBV23-1 with TRBJ2-5; the match to TRBD1 covers 9 bases. TRBV23-1 is an open reading frame whose function is uncertain. The CDR3 spans 16 residues. The trim removed 7 bases at V and 9 bases at J, leaving 18 bases unmatched. This CDR3 reads CASNWPGDRVNGAQYF. Here the CDR3 DNA reads TGCGCCAGCAACTGGCCCGGGGACAGGGTAAATGGGGCCCAGTACTTC.

The J gene is TRBJ1-6, the V gene TRBV3-1 (or the pseudogene TRBV3-2); 7 bases agree with TRBD1. The germline CDR1 and CDR2 sequences are LGHDT and YNNKEL (reference sequence). The CDR3 consists of 14 residues. Trimming cost V 4 bases and J 7 bases; bases outside gene matches: 4. CDR3 coding DNA: TGTGCCAGCAGCCCGAGACAGGGAAATTCACCCCTCCACTTT. Translation: CASSPRQGNSPLHF.

This chain uses TRBV3-1 (or the pseudogene TRBV3-2) with TRBJ1-6; no clear D. Per the germline V gene, CDR1 is LGHDT and CDR2 is YNNKEL (reference sequence). V was cut by 0 bases and J by 7 bases, with 4 bases left in between. CDR3 length: 13 amino acids. Here the CDR3 DNA reads TGTGCCAGCAGCCAAGATCGGAATTCACCCCTCCACTTT. Its translation is CASSQDRNSPLHF.

The gene calls are TRBV9 and TRBJ2-7, with 8 positions matching TRBD2. V dropped 0 bases and J dropped 5; count of bases not matched to a gene: 7. The CDR3 is 15 residues long. CDR1 is SGDLS, CDR2 YYNGEE, per germline. This CDR3 reads CASSVGSGGPDEQYF. The CDR3 nucleotides read TGTGCCAGCAGCGTAGGTTCGGGAGGGCCCGACGAGCAGTACTTC.

The V and J genes are TRBV2 and TRBJ2-3; TRBD2 agrees at 10 bases. The CDR3 is 15 amino acids. Germline trimming cut 2 bases from V and 1 base from J; bases unmatched to any gene: 0. Per the germline V gene, CDR1 is SNHLY and CDR2 is FYNNEI. The CDR3 loop reads CASSELAGGTDTQYF. CDR3 sequence (DNA): TGTGCCAGCAGTGAACTAGCGGGGGGCACAGATACGCAGTATTTT. Supplemented by reference TRBV2 and TRBJ2-3, the full variable domain reads EPEVTQTPSHQVTQMGQEVILRCVPISNHLYFYWYRQILGQKVEFLVSFYNNEISEKSEIFDDQFSVERPDGSNFTLKIRSTKLEDSAMYFCASSELAGGTDTQYFGPGTRLTVL.

The CDR3 coding sequence is TGTGCCAGCAGCCCGACAGTGATGAACACTGAAGCTTTCTTT. Protein: CASSPTVMNTEAFF. This chain links TRBV27 with TRBJ1-1, with D perhaps TRBD1 (5 bases). The CDR3 has 14 amino acids. Germline V gene data show CDR1 as MNHEY and CDR2 as SMNVEV (reference sequence). Between the trimmed V and J ends, which lost 6 bases and 0 bases, there was a span of 11 bases.

The chain combines TRBV4-2 with TRBJ2-7; no reliable D call. The germline V gene encodes CDR1 LGHNA and CDR2 YNFKEQ. CDR3 length: 15 residues. Trimming left V 1 base short and J 2 bases short, with 12 bases between. The CDR3 sequence: CASSQGGGWAYEQYF. For the CDR3, the DNA is TGTGCCAGCAGCCAAGGCGGCGGATGGGCCTACGAGCAGTACTTC.

The chain carries TRBV27 and TRBJ1-2, with D perhaps matching TRBD1 (5 bases). Germline values: CDR1 MNHEY, CDR2 SMNVEV (reference sequence). Trimming shortened V by 4 bases and J by 7 bases, and 22 bases separated the two germline ends. This CDR3 contains 16 residues. CDR3 sequence reads: CASSSSLGHLSGGYTF. CDR3 in DNA: TGTGCCAGCAGTTCGAGCTTGGGGCATCTTTCCGGTGGCTACACCTTC.

The rearrangement links TRBV30 to TRBJ1-3, with 7 bases lining up with TRBD1. The CDR3 has 12 residues. The germline CDR1 and CDR2 sequences are GTSNPN and SVGIG (reference sequence). J lost 6 bases, V lost 3 bases, and 2 bases had no gene match. The CDR3 is CAWRGGVNTIYF. CDR3 DNA sequence: TGTGCCTGGAGAGGGGGCGTAAACACCATATATTTT.

The genes are TRBV19 and TRBJ2-2; 10 bases fit TRBD2. The V segment lost 6 bases and the J segment 5 bases; nucleotides outside the gene matches: 3. Per the germline V gene, CDR1 is LNHDA and CDR2 is SQIVND (reference sequence). The CDR3 is 14 residues long. CDR3 sequence (DNA): TGTGCCAGTAGCGGGACTAGCGAAACCGGGGAGCTGTTTTTT. It specifies CASSGTSETGELFF.

The chain uses TRBV25-1 and TRBJ1-2; D ambiguous. Germline V CDR1 and CDR2: MGHDK, SYGVNS. Deletions cut 2 bases from V and 4 bases from J, with 8 bases between. The CDR3 runs 13 residues. The CDR3, as DNA: TGTGCCAGCAGTGAACGGCGGAGCTATGGCTACACCTTC. Its translation: CASSERRSYGYTF.

The rearrangement joins TRBV6-1 to TRBJ1-4, with 9 bases fitting TRBD1. The CDR3 runs 14 residues. The V and J ends lost 1 base and 6 bases, in that order; junction bases with no gene match: 0. The germline V gene encodes CDR1 MNHNS and CDR2 SASEGT. The CDR3, as DNA: TGTGCCAGCAGTGAAGGGGACAGGGATGAAAAACTGTTTTTT. This sequence encodes CASSEGDRDEKLFF.

This clone showed up just once. This chain links TRBV5-1 with TRBJ2-7; tentative D call: TRBD1 (5 bases). The CDR3 spans 13 residues. Germline-derived CDR1 and CDR2 are SGHRS and YFSETQ. With 5 bases removed from V and 0 bases from J, the gap between germline ends came to 9 bases. The CDR3 protein is CASRSDSSYEQYF. CDR3 DNA sequence: TGCGCCAGCAGATCCGACAGCTCCTACGAGCAGTACTTC. Drawing the rest from reference TRBV5-1 and TRBJ2-7, the complete variable domain is KAGVTQTPRYLIKTRGQQVTLSCSPISGHRSVSWYQQTPGQGLQFLFEYFSETQRNKGNFPGRFSGRQFSNSRSEMNVSTLELGDSALYLCASRSDSSYEQYFGPGTRLTVT.

The chain recombines TRBV10-1 with TRBJ2-1; possible D gene TRBD1, 6 bases. CDR3 size: 13 residues. Germline loops: CDR1 WNHNN, CDR2 SYGVQD (reference sequence). The V gene lost 5 bases and the J gene lost 5 bases, with 10 bases spanning the gap. CDR3 region: CASSRDNDNEQFF. The DNA for the CDR3 is TGCGCCAGCAGTAGGGACAATGACAATGAGCAGTTCTTC.

The J gene is TRBJ1-3, the V gene TRBV21-1; no check of the table's D call, TRBD1, against the DNA was made. TRBV21-1 has pseudogene status. The CDR3 runs 14 residues. Here the CDR3 reads CASRRDRAGNTIYF. CDR3 nucleotides: TGTGCCAGCCGAAGGGACAGGGCTGGAAACACCATATATTTT.

This clone appeared once. V gene TRBV7-2 combines with J gene TRBJ2-2, with 10 bases identical to TRBD1. Per the germline V gene, CDR1 is SGHTA and CDR2 is FQGNSA. There are 15 residues in the CDR3. V was clipped by 3 bases and J by 5 bases; unmatched bases: 3. CDR3 loop: CASSLGQGRTGELFF. The CDR3 DNA reads as TGTGCCAGCAGCTTGGGACAGGGGAGAACCGGGGAGCTGTTTTTT.

The chain uses TRBV3-1 (or the pseudogene TRBV3-2) and TRBJ2-5; D possibly corresponds to TRBD1 (6 bases). Germline V lookup: CDR1 LGHDT, CDR2 YNNKEL (reference sequence). This CDR3 has 16 residues. Trimming left V 0 bases short and J 3 bases short, with 14 bases between. CDR3 in amino acids: CASSQEPGQRKETQYF. The CDR3 region has the DNA TGTGCCAGCAGCCAAGAGCCAGGACAGAGGAAAGAGACCCAGTACTTC.

The chain links TRBV5-5 to TRBJ2-1; 7 bases map to TRBD1. This CDR3 comprises 15 residues. The germline CDR1 and CDR2 sequences are SGHKS and YYEKEE (reference sequence). Trimming at V came to 4 bases and at J to 0 bases, leaving 4 bases not matched to a gene. This CDR3 reads CASSTTGDSYNEQFF. The CDR3 DNA is TGTGCCAGCAGCACCACAGGGGACTCCTACAATGAGCAGTTCTTC.

The chain couples TRBV7-2 to TRBJ1-6; D gene uncertain. Trimming removed 4 bases from V and 7 bases from J, with 17 bases in between. Germline V gene lookup returns CDR1 SGHTA and CDR2 FQGNSA. The CDR3 extends over 16 amino acids. CDR3 protein: CASSSAPSPMNSPLHF. CDR3 nucleotides: TGTGCCAGCAGCTCCGCGCCGTCCCCGATGAATTCACCCCTCCACTTT. The variable domain in full, with the rest retrieved from reference TRBV7-2 and TRBJ1-6, is GAGVSQSPSNKVTEKGKDVELRCDPISGHTALYWYRQSLGQGLEFLIYFQGNSAPDKSGLPSDRFSAERTGGSVSTLTIQRTQQEDSAVYLCASSSAPSPMNSPLHFGNGTRLTVT.

V usage is TRBV7-8 and J usage is TRBJ2-1, with 10 bases matching TRBD2. The J segment lost 9 bases and the V segment lost 5 bases, leaving 16 bases of the junction unmatched. The CDR3 is made up of 17 amino acids. The germline V gene has CDR1 SGHVS and CDR2 FQNEAQ. The CDR3 nucleotides read TGTGCCAGCAGCACTATTTTAGCGGGAGGTTTTATGAGTGAGCAGTTCTTC. Encoded protein: CASSTILAGGFMSEQFF.

This clone was recorded a few times. The chain has TRBV14 and TRBJ2-5; possibly TRBD2 for D (7 bases). The germline V gene has CDR1 SGHDN and CDR2 FVKESK. CDR3 size: 13 residues. V lost 11 bases, J lost 0 bases, and 13 bases lay in between. CDR3 region: CACRGAYQETQYF. In nucleotides, the CDR3 is TGTGCCTGCCGGGGGGCGTACCAAGAGACCCAGTACTTC.

This rearrangement joins TRBV4-3 to TRBJ1-1, with 8 bases lining up with TRBD1. V shed 0 bases, J shed 1 base, and the junction held 10 bases outside the gene matches. The CDR3 has 18 residues. Germline CDR1 reads LGHNA; CDR2 reads YSLEER. The chain's CDR3 is CASSQERDSRGRNTEAFF. CDR3 nucleotides: TGCGCCAGCAGCCAAGAGAGAGATTCCAGGGGGCGGAACACTGAAGCTTTCTTT.

This clone occurred once. The rearrangement joins TRBV29-1 to TRBJ2-2; 7 positions agree with TRBD1. The V and J ends lost 6 bases and 7 bases, in that order; junction bases with no gene match: 5. The CDR3 contains 12 residues. Germline CDR1 reads SQVTM; CDR2 reads ANQGSEA. The CDR3 bases are TGCAGCGTCGCACAGGGGAACGGGGAGCTGTTTTTT. Its protein product is CSVAQGNGELFF.